One and the same sample provided the 29 T cell receptor beta chains below, sequenced in a study of Graves' ophthalmopathy and Graves' hyperthyroidism. CDR3 regions of TCR beta were amplified from RNA transcripts. First-round RT-PCR employed HTBI primers, with a second-round multiplex PCR after it. TCRdb reprocessed the multiplex PCR reads via MiXCR and lists one record per CDR3 protein. The data hold approximately 380,000 distinct CDR3 sequences, with roughly 21% observed a single time. The sequencing sample was made of peripheral blood. These receptors originate from a woman aged 18-29 years with stable Graves' hyperthyroidism.

This clonotype occurred many times. This chain links TRBV15 with TRBJ1-3; D is unresolved. This CDR3 comprises 17 residues. The germline V gene has CDR1 LNHNV and CDR2 YYDKDF (reference sequence). The V gene lost 2 bases and the J gene lost 7 bases, with 21 bases spanning the gap. CDR3 sequence: CATSRIVGSPLGNTIYF. CDR3 bases: TGTGCCACCAGCAGAATCGTGGGGTCTCCACTGGGGAACACCATATATTTT.

This clonotype showed up many times. The chain employs TRBV27 and TRBJ2-2; no firm D call. The germline V gene has CDR1 MNHEY and CDR2 SMNVEV (reference sequence). Between the trimmed V and J ends, which lost 5 bases and 0 bases, there was a span of 4 bases. The CDR3 has 13 amino acids. The CDR3 sequence: CASSPSNTGELFF. CDR3 nucleotide sequence: TGTGCCAGCAGTCCCTCGAACACCGGGGAGCTGTTTTTT.

This clonotype came up many times. The rearrangement links TRBV20-1 to TRBJ2-7; 8 nucleotides agree with TRBD2. CDR1 DFQATT and CDR2 SNEGSKA come from the germline V gene (reference sequence). CDR3 length: 12 amino acids. Germline trimming cut 4 bases from V and 4 bases from J; bases unmatched to any gene: 3. CDR3: CSAKGLAYEQYF. The DNA for the CDR3 is TGCAGTGCTAAAGGACTAGCTTACGAGCAGTACTTC.

The chain links TRBV27 to TRBJ2-7; 7 bases are shared with TRBD2. CDR3 length: 14 amino acids. V lost 2 bases to trimming and J lost 1 base; unmatched junction nucleotides: 2. Looked up from germline, CDR1 is MNHEY and CDR2 is SMNVEV (reference sequence). The CDR3 spells CASSLSGMSYEQYF. The CDR3 DNA is TGTGCCAGCAGTTTAAGCGGGATGTCCTACGAGCAGTACTTC.

This clonotype was counted a few times. The rearrangement joins TRBV6-1 to TRBJ1-1; D unresolved. The V end lost 9 bases, the J end lost 4 bases, and 12 bases lay between the germline ends. This CDR3 is built from 12 residues. The germline V gene encodes CDR1 MNHNS and CDR2 SASEGT. The CDR3 nucleotides read TGTGCCAGTGGAGGGCTCGGCACTGAAGCTTTCTTT. This sequence encodes CASGGLGTEAFF.

This clonotype was counted at least ten times. The chain joins TRBV27 to TRBJ2-2, with D possibly being TRBD2 (5 bases). Between the trimmed V and J ends, which lost 8 bases and 1 base, there was a span of 17 bases. Germline CDR1 MNHEY, CDR2 SMNVEV (reference sequence). There are 16 residues in the CDR3. CDR3 sequence: CASRRQRTVNTGELFF. In DNA, the CDR3 is TGTGCCAGCCGAAGACAACGGACTGTGAACACCGGGGAGCTGTTTTTT.

This chain joins TRBV7-2 and TRBJ1-1, with 7 nucleotides matching TRBD1. CDR3 length: 15 residues. V shed 5 bases and J 0 bases; nucleotides not matched to a gene: 6. Germline assignment: CDR1 SGHTA and CDR2 FQGNSA. The CDR3 here is CASSHSGQLNTEAFF. CDR3 coding DNA: TGTGCCAGCAGCCACTCGGGACAGCTGAACACTGAAGCTTTCTTT.

This clonotype was observed at least ten times. This chain joins TRBV6-5 and TRBJ1-1, with a weak D call TRBD1 (6 bases). The CDR3 extends over 14 amino acids. V was shortened by 8 bases and J by 4 bases, with 17 bases between the two germline ends. The V gene's germline CDR1 is MNHEY and CDR2 SVGAGI. CDR3 DNA: TGTGCCAGCGGGGGGCAGGGGTATGGCACTGAAGCTTTCTTT. It translates to CASGGQGYGTEAFF.

This clonotype was detected many times. This chain uses TRBV5-1 with TRBJ2-2; 12 bases match TRBD2. After removal of 4 bases from V and 4 bases from J, the junction contained 5 bases not matched to a gene. CDR1 and CDR2 (germline): SGHRS, YFSETQ. The CDR3 sequence is 16 residues long. The CDR3 DNA reads TGCGCCAGCAGCGTGACTAGCGGGAGAAGCACCGGGGAGCTGTTTTTT. This codes for CASSVTSGRSTGELFF.

The rearrangement joins TRBV7-3 to TRBJ1-1; unclear D gene. This CDR3 has 12 amino acids. V gave up 5 bases and J gave up 11 bases, with 15 bases separating them. In germline, CDR1 is SGHTA, CDR2 FQGTGA. The CDR3, as DNA: TGTGCCAGCAGCAAAGAGGAGGGCGTGGCTTTCTTT. Protein product: CASSKEEGVAFF.

The chain combines TRBV15 with TRBJ1-2; D remains unclear. Germline assignment: CDR1 LNHNV and CDR2 YYDKDF (reference sequence). This CDR3 has 14 residues. Trimming stripped 0 bases from V and 1 base from J, with 6 bases between. The CDR3 nucleotides are TGTGCCACCAGCAGAGATGGTCTTAACTATGGCTACACCTTC. As protein: CATSRDGLNYGYTF. Full variable domain (rest looked up from reference TRBV15 and TRBJ1-2): DAMVIQNPRYQVTQFGKPVTLSCSQTLNHNVMYWYQQKSSQAPKLLFHYYDKDFNNEADTPDNFQSRRPNTSFCFLDIRSPGLGDTAMYLCATSRDGLNYGYTFGSGTRLTVV.

This clonotype was seen more than once but under ten times. A much bigger clone sits one base away, suggesting this may be a read error. The V gene is TRBV7-9, the J gene TRBJ1-5; D is perhaps TRBD1 (6 bases). CDR1 and CDR2 (germline): SEHNR, FQNEAQ (reference sequence). The CDR3 is 14 amino acids. V lost 5 bases and J 3 bases, leaving 11 bases between the germline ends. CDR3 in DNA: TGTGCCAGCAGCCAGGACAGAATCAATCAGCCCCAGCATTTT. It translates to CASSQDRINQPQHF.

A note on this clonotype: A much bigger clone sits one base away, suggesting this may be a read error. The chain joins TRBV30 to TRBJ1-3, with D perhaps matching TRBD1 (6 bases). Germline V gives CDR1 GTSNPN, CDR2 SVGIG (reference sequence). The length of the CDR3 is 15 residues. Trimming removed 3 bases at V and 8 bases at J, with 20 bases between. The CDR3 DNA follows: TGTGCCTGGAGGAGTGGACAGCGGACTCGGGACACCATATATTTT. Residues: CAWRSGQRTRDTIYF.

This clonotype was seen many times. V usage is TRBV4-2 and J usage is TRBJ1-1, with D tentatively TRBD1 (5 bases). This CDR3 contains 14 residues. With 2 bases removed from V and 6 bases from J, the gap between germline ends came to 13 bases. Germline V gene data show CDR1 as LGHNA and CDR2 as YNFKEQ. The CDR3 here is CASSQLYGGAEAFF. The CDR3 DNA is TGTGCCAGCAGCCAACTATACGGGGGTGCTGAAGCTTTCTTT.

At least ten counts were recorded for this clonotype. This chain links TRBV28 with TRBJ2-5; 8 bases are a match to TRBD2. Germline CDR1 MDHEN, CDR2 SYDVKM. The CDR3 spans 15 residues. With 5 bases clipped from V and 2 bases from J, the junction kept 7 bases outside the gene matches. In nucleotides, the CDR3 is TGTGCCAGCAGTCCCCCTAGCGGGTATCAAGAGACCCAGTACTTC. Amino acid sequence: CASSPPSGYQETQYF.

There are many counts of this clonotype. The genes are TRBV7-2 and TRBJ1-5; perhaps TRBD1 as D (6 bases). The length of the CDR3 is 15 residues. Trimming pared 4 bases from V and 4 bases from J, leaving 14 bases between. Germline V gene lookup returns CDR1 SGHTA and CDR2 FQGNSA. CDR3 nucleotides: TGTGCCAGCAGCTCAGGAAGGGGGTCAAATCAGCCCCAGCATTTT. Its translation: CASSSGRGSNQPQHF.

This clonotype has only one observation. This chain links TRBV19 with TRBJ1-5, with D hard to call. The germline V and J ends were trimmed by 2 bases and 2 bases, with 7 bases remaining between them. Germline loops: CDR1 LNHDA, CDR2 SQIVND (reference sequence). The CDR3 consists of 14 residues. The CDR3 spells CASSIKRGNQPQHF. CDR3 nucleotides: TGTGCCAGTAGTATAAAGAGGGGCAATCAGCCCCAGCATTTT.

The V and J genes are TRBV12-3 or TRBV12-4 and TRBJ2-4; 9 bases agree with TRBD1. The trim removed 6 bases at V and 3 bases at J, leaving 0 bases unmatched. CDR3 length: 13 amino acids. As DNA, the CDR3 is TGTGCCAGCAGGGACAGGGGCAAAAACATTCAGTACTTC. Translation: CASRDRGKNIQYF.

The V gene is TRBV29-1, the J gene TRBJ2-7; D is possibly TRBD2 (6 bases). Deletions cut 7 bases from V and 1 base from J, with 8 bases between. This CDR3 region has 11 residues. Germline-derived CDR1 and CDR2 are SQVTM and ANQGSEA. The CDR3, as DNA: TGCAGCGGGGGGACTTCCTACGAGCAGTACTTC. Protein sequence: CSGGTSYEQYF.

Many counts were recorded for this clonotype. The rearrangement links TRBV5-6 to TRBJ1-3; D gene unclear. V was shortened by 1 base and J by 8 bases, with 10 bases between the two germline ends. The CDR3 spans 13 residues. The germline V gene encodes CDR1 SGHDT and CDR2 YYEEEE. Here the CDR3 reads CASSLYGWDTIYF. CDR3 bases: TGTGCCAGCAGCTTGTACGGCTGGGACACCATATATTTT.

Many counts were recorded for this clonotype. The chain recombines TRBV12-3 or TRBV12-4 with TRBJ1-1, with a tentative D call TRBD1 (6 bases). CDR3 length equals 14 residues. V lost 4 bases to trimming and J lost 0 bases, with 9 bases between them. CDR3 in amino acids: CASSSQGLNTEAFF. The CDR3 DNA is TGTGCCAGCAGTTCACAGGGCCTGAACACTGAAGCTTTCTTT.

This clonotype is a singleton in its sample. The rearrangement joins TRBV27 to TRBJ2-5; the D gene is possibly TRBD2 (7 bases). This CDR3 contains 15 residues. The germline CDR1 and CDR2 sequences are MNHEY and SMNVEV (reference sequence). V lost 6 bases, J lost 4 bases, and 18 bases lay in between. In nucleotides, the CDR3 is TGTGCCAGCAGCCCCGGGGGGCGAGGTGGAGAGACCCAGTACTTC. This codes for CASSPGGRGGETQYF.

This clonotype came up many times. The chain couples TRBV4-1 to TRBJ1-1; TRBD1 aligns across 10 bases. V lost 4 bases to trimming and J lost 7 bases; unmatched junction nucleotides: 12. The CDR3 has 16 amino acids. Germline CDR1 MGHRA, CDR2 YSYEKL. This CDR3 reads CASSPRPGTGDGEAFF. The CDR3 DNA sequence: TGCGCCAGCAGCCCCCGTCCCGGGACAGGGGACGGTGAAGCTTTCTTT.

This chain connects TRBV30 to TRBJ1-1; 8 positions match TRBD1. The CDR3 spans 14 residues. The ends lost 0 bases at V and 4 bases at J; junction bases unmatched: 4. Germline V gene sequence: CDR1 GTSNPN, CDR2 SVGIG (reference sequence). CDR3: CAWSVSRGRTEAFF. The DNA of the CDR3 is TGTGCCTGGAGTGTAAGCAGGGGGCGCACTGAAGCTTTCTTT. The full variable domain, in which reference TRBV30 and TRBJ1-1 provide the parts outside the CDR3, is SQTIHQWPATLVQPVGSPLSLECTVEGTSNPNLYWYRQAAGRGLQLLFYSVGIGQISSEVPQNLSASRPQDRQFILSSKKLLLSDSGFYLCAWSVSRGRTEAFFGQGTRLTVV.

This clonotype appeared once. The chain uses TRBV27 and TRBJ2-7; D is unresolved. CDR1 and CDR2 from the germline V gene are MNHEY and SMNVEV (reference sequence). The CDR3 loop spans 12 amino acids. Trimming stripped 2 bases from V and 6 bases from J, with 8 bases between. Written as DNA, the CDR3 is TGTGCCAGCAGTTTACATGGCGGCGAGCAGTACTTC. It yields the protein CASSLHGGEQYF.

The chain carries TRBV12-3 or TRBV12-4 and TRBJ1-2; D is undetermined. With 2 bases removed from V and 7 bases from J, the gap between germline ends came to 17 bases. The CDR3 runs 15 residues. The CDR3 here is CASSLIGLGSTGYTF. In DNA, the CDR3 is TGTGCCAGCAGTTTAATAGGGCTCGGCTCTACTGGCTACACCTTC.

This clonotype was found many times. This sequence joins TRBV28 and TRBJ1-5; possibly TRBD1 for D (5 bases). CDR3 length equals 13 residues. CDR1 and CDR2 (germline): MDHEN, SYDVKM. The V gene lost 1 base and the J gene lost 5 bases, with 6 bases spanning the gap. The CDR3 sequence: CASSLSGHQPQHF. CDR3 bases: TGTGCCAGCAGTTTATCGGGACATCAGCCCCAGCATTTT.

There are many counts of this clonotype. This chain joins TRBV19 and TRBJ2-5; possibly TRBD1 for D (6 bases). Trimming left V 4 bases short and J 2 bases short, with 14 bases between. Germline values: CDR1 LNHDA, CDR2 SQIVND (reference sequence). The CDR3 is 15 residues long. This chain's CDR3 is CASSNPRDNQETQYF. CDR3 coding DNA: TGTGCCAGTAGTAATCCTCGGGACAATCAAGAGACCCAGTACTTC.

This clonotype came up many times. The chain couples TRBV29-1 to TRBJ2-5; 7 bases match TRBD2. J lost 3 bases, V lost 7 bases, and 5 bases had no gene match. Germline values: CDR1 SQVTM, CDR2 ANQGSEA. This CDR3 is 12 amino acids long. In nucleotides, the CDR3 is TGCAGCGGTGGGCTAGCGGAAGAGACCCAGTACTTC. It specifies CSGGLAEETQYF. The full variable domain, its missing parts supplied by reference TRBV29-1 and TRBJ2-5, is SAVISQKPSRDICQRGTSLTIQCQVDSQVTMMFWYRQQPGQSLTLIATANQGSEATYESGFVIDKFPISRPNLTFSTLTVSNMSPEDSSIYLCSGGLAEETQYFGPGTRLLVL.